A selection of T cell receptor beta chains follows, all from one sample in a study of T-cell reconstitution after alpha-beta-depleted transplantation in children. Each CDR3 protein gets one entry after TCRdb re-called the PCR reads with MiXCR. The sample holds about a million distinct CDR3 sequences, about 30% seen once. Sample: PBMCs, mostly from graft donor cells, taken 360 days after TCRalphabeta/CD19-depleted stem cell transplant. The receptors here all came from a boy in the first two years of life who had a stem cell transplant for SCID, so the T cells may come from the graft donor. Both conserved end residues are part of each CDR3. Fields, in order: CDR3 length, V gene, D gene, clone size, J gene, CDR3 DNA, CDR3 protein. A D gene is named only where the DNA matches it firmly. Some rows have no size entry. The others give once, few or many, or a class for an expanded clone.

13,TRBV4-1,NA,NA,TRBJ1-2,TGCGCCAGTGCCAACCCTCTAGATTATGGCTACACCTTC,CASANPLDYGYTF
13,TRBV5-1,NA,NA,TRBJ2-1,TGCGCCAGCAGCTTTACAGATGGTGGTGAGCAGTTCTTC,CASSFTDGGEQFF
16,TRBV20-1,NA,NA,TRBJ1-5,TGCAGTGCTAGGAGGGGGTACAGTCTTAGCAATCAGCCCCAGCATTTT,CSARRGYSLSNQPQHF
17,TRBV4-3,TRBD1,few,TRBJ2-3,TGCGCCAGCAGCCAAGATGCGACAGGGTTTAGCACAGATACGCAGTATTTT,CASSQDATGFSTDTQYF
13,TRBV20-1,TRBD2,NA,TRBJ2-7,TGCAGTGCCCCCGGGACTAGTGAGTACGAGCAGTACTTC,CSAPGTSEYEQYF
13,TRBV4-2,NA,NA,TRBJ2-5,TGTGCCAGCAGCCAAGGGGGCGAAGAGACCCAGTACTTC,CASSQGGEETQYF
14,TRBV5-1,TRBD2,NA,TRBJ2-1,TGCGCCAGCAGCTTAACTAGCGGGGTCAATGAGCAGTTCTTC,CASSLTSGVNEQFF
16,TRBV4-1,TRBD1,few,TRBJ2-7,TGCGCCAGCAGCCAAGGGGGACAGGGAATACCCTACGAGCAGTACTTC,CASSQGGQGIPYEQYF
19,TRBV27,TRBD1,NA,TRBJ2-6,TGTGCCACCTCAGACCCCATGGGACAGGGCCTCTCTGGGGCCAACGTCCTGACTTTC,CATSDPMGQGLSGANVLTF
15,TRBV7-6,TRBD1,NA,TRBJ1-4,TGTGCCAGCAGCCGTCGGCAGGGGGCCGGGGAAAAACTGTTTTTT,CASSRRQGAGEKLFF
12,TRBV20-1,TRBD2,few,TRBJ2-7,TGCAGTGCTGATATAGCGGGGACCGAGCAGTACTTC,CSADIAGTEQYF
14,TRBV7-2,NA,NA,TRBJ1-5,TGTGCCAGCAGCTTAAATAGGGCAGGCCAGCCCCAGCATTTT,CASSLNRAGQPQHF
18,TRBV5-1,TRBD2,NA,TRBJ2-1,TGCGCCAGCAGCTTGGGGTGGAGCGGGGGGGCTTCCTACAATGAGCAGTTCTTC,CASSLGWSGGASYNEQFF
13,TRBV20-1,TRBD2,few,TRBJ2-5,TGCAGTGGGTTAGCGGGGGACGGGGAGACCCAGTACTTC,CSGLAGDGETQYF
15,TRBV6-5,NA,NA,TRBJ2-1,TGTGCCAGCAGTTACAGAGTGACAGCCGACAATGAGCAGTTCTTC,CASSYRVTADNEQFF
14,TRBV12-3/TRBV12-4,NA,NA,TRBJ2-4,TGTGCCAGCGGGGACCTGGGGGCCAAAAACATTCAGTACTTC,CASGDLGAKNIQYF
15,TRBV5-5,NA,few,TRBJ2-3,TGTGCCAGCAGCGTGGGTGAAACTAGCACAGATACGCAGTATTTT,CASSVGETSTDTQYF
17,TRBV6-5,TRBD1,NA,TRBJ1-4,TGTGCCAGCAGTCAGCGACAGGGCCGCGCAACTAATGAAAAACTGTTTTTT,CASSQRQGRATNEKLFF
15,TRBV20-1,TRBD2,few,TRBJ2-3,TGCAGTGCTATTCGGACTAGCGCAGCCACAGATACGCAGTATTTT,CSAIRTSAATDTQYF
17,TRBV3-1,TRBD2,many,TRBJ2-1,TGTGCCAGCAGCCAAGCCCTCTTTGCGGGGGGGCCCTACCTACGGTTCTTC,CASSQALFAGGPYLRFF
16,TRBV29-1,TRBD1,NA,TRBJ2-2,TGCAGCGTTGTCCAGGGGACAGGCCTGAACACCGGGGAGCTGTTTTTT,CSVVQGTGLNTGELFF
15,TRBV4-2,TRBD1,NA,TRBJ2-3,TGTGCCAGCAGCCAAGAACAGGGGAGTTCAGATACGCAGTATTTT,CASSQEQGSSDTQYF
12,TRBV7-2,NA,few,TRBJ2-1,TGTGCCAGCAGCTCTCAGTCCCAAGAGCAGTTCTTC,CASSSQSQEQFF
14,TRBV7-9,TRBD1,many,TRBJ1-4,TGTGCCAGCAGCCTCGGACAGGGTGATGAAAAACTGTTTTTT,CASSLGQGDEKLFF
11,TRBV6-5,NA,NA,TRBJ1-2,TGTGCCAGCAGCCGAGGGGTCGGCTACACCTTC,CASSRGVGYTF
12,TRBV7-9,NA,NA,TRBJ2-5,TGTGCCAGCAGGGGGGGGCTGGAGACCCAGTACTTC,CASRGGLETQYF
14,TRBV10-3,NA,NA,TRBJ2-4,TGTGCCATCAGTGAGTTGAAGACCAAAAACATTCAGTACTTC,CAISELKTKNIQYF
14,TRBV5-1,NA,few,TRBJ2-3,TGCGCCAGCAGCCTAGAATTCAACACAGATACGCAGTATTTT,CASSLEFNTDTQYF
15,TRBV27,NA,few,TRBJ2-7,TGTGCCAGCAGTGTCGGCCAGGGGTTCTCCTACGAGCAGTACTTC,CASSVGQGFSYEQYF
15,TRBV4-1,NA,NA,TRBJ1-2,TGCGCCAGCAGCCAAGGAACAGGGATTGGGTATGGCTACACCTTC,CASSQGTGIGYGYTF
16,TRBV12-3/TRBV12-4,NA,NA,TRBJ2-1,TGTGCCAGCAGTTTAGCGCCCCCGGAAGGGCGCAATGAGCAGTTCTTC,CASSLAPPEGRNEQFF
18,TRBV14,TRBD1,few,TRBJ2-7,TGTGCCAGCAGCCAACTCTTCGCGCATGTACAGGGGAACTACGAGCAGTACTTC,CASSQLFAHVQGNYEQYF
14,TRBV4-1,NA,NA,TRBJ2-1,TGCGCCGCGGGGGCGGGAACTTCCTACAATGAGCAGTTCTTC,CAAGAGTSYNEQFF
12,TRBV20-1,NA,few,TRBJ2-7,TGCAGTGCTAGAGATTCAGGGGTCACCTCCCCCTTC,CSARDSGVTSPF
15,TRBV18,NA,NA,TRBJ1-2,TGTGCCAGCTCACCGAATACAGACGGAGCTTCAAGCTACACCTTC,CASSPNTDGASSYTF
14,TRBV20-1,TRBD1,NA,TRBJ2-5,TGCAGTGCTAGAGTTACAGGGGGATCAGAGACCCAGTACTTC,CSARVTGGSETQYF
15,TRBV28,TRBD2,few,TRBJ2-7,TGTGCCAGCAGCCCACGTGCGGCGGGGGCCTACGAGCAGTACTTC,CASSPRAAGAYEQYF
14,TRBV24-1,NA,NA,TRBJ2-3,TGTGCCACCAGTCAGGCCGTGGGGGCAGATACGCAGTATTTT,CATSQAVGADTQYF
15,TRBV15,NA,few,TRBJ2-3,TGTGCCACCAGCTATGGGACGGTGAGCACAGATACGCAGTATTTT,CATSYGTVSTDTQYF
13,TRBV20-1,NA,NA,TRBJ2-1,TGCAGTGCTTTCGGGCAGGACTACAATGAGCAGTTCTTC,CSAFGQDYNEQFF
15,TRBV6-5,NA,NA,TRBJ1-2,TGTGCCAGCAGTCACACGGCGGGGGCTGGCTATGGCTACACCTTC,CASSHTAGAGYGYTF
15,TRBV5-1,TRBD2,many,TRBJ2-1,TGCGCCAGCAGCTTTACTAGCGGGGCTAACAATGAGCAGTTCTTC,CASSFTSGANNEQFF
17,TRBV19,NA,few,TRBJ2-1,TGTGCCAGTAGCCAGGTTCCTAAGGACTACTCCTACAATGAGCAGTTCTTC,CASSQVPKDYSYNEQFF
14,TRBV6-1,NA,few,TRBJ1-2,TGTGCCACGAAACGGGGGGCGCAGGACTATGGCTACACCTTC,CATKRGAQDYGYTF
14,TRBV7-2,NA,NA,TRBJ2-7,TGTGCCAGCAGCTTAGAGCAGGCAAGCTACGAGCAGTACTTC,CASSLEQASYEQYF
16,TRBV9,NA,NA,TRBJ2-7,TGTGCCAGCAGCACTGGAACGGGGGCCCTCTCCTACGAGCAGTACTTC,CASSTGTGALSYEQYF
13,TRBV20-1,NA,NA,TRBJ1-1,TGCAGTGCTAGAGCGGCAGGGTCCGCTGAAGCTTTCTTT,CSARAAGSAEAFF